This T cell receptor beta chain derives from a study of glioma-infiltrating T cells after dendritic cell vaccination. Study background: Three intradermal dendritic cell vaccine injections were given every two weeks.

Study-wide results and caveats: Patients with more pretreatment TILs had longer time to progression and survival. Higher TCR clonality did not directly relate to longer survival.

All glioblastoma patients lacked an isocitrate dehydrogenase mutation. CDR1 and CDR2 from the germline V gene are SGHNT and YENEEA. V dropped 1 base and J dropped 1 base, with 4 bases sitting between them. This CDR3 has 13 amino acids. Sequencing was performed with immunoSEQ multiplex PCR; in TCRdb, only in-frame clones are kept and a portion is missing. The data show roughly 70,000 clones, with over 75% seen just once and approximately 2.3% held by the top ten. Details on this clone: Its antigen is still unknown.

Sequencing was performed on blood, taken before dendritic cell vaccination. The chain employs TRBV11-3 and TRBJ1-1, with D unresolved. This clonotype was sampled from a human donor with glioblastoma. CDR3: CASSLVQNTEAFF. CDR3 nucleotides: TGTGCCAGCAGCTTAGTTCAGAACACTGAAGCTTTCTTT.